This T cell receptor beta chain is drawn from a study of beta chain features in type 1 diabetes. Blood was collected once per donor into heparin, averaging approximately 110 mL. Expressed TCRB transcripts were sequenced because the entire RNA isolate underwent reverse transcription. Sequenced by immunoSEQ multiplex PCR; TCRdb stores in-frame clones only, minus some. In the table there are some 150,000 clones, 9% to 10% of which are singletons. Trimming removed 0 bases from V and 4 bases from J, with 3 bases in between. Germline assignment: CDR1 WSHSY and CDR2 SAAADI. This CDR3 contains 12 residues. The chain is built from TRBV10-2 and TRBJ2-5; unclear D gene. This receptor was taken from a middle-aged woman in good health. The material sequenced was central memory CD4+ T cells from blood. The CDR3 sequence is CASSESRETQYF. CDR3 in DNA: TGCGCCAGCAGTGAGTCTCGAGAGACCCAGTACTTC.